The 4 T cell receptor beta chains below were found in one sample sequenced in a study of blood T cell repertoires in COVID-19 (dated by TCRdb to between 2020 and 2021). Library preparation employed the immunoSEQ multiplex PCR assay. Not all clones reach the TCRdb copy of this immuneACCESS table, which keeps in-frame sequences only. Checked studies attribute under half of the gap to unresolved V genes and leave the rest unexplained. The sample profile shows about 250,000 clones; almost 85% of them were found once. The biggest ten clones account for approximately 8.2% of the sample. Sample: PBMCs or T cells enriched from blood (not recorded which). The receptors come from a woman in her forties or fifties with acute COVID-19.

V and J are TRBV20-1 and TRBJ1-6; no clear D. The CDR3 runs 13 residues. CDR1 and CDR2 (germline): DFQATT, SNEGSKA (reference sequence). V lost 3 bases to trimming and J lost 7 bases, with 10 bases between them. In nucleotides, the CDR3 is TGCAGTGCTAGTAACACCTTAAATTCACCCCTCCACTTT. Protein sequence: CSASNTLNSPLHF.

The chain joins TRBV7-2 to TRBJ2-7; 14 bases fit TRBD2. V lost 4 bases and J lost 6; bases outside the gene matches: 5. Germline values: CDR1 SGHTA, CDR2 FQGNSA. The CDR3 covers 15 residues. CDR3 residues: CASSSGLAGASEQYF. The CDR3 coding sequence is TGTGCCAGCAGCTCGGGACTAGCGGGGGCCAGCGAGCAGTACTTC.

This sequence joins TRBV18 and TRBJ2-7; 10 positions match TRBD2. With 5 bases clipped from V and 3 bases from J, the junction kept 4 bases outside the gene matches. The CDR3 runs 14 residues. Germline V gene lookup returns CDR1 KGHSH and CDR2 LQKENI. As DNA, the CDR3 is TGTGCCAGCTCAAACGGACTAGCGGTCTACGAGCAGTACTTC. This translates into CASSNGLAVYEQYF. The full variable domain, with the rest looked up from reference TRBV18 and TRBJ2-7, is NAGVMQNPRHLVRRRGQEARLRCSPMKGHSHVYWYRQLPEEGLKFMVYLQKENIIDESGMPKERFSAEFPKEGPSILRIQQVVRGDSAAYFCASSNGLAVYEQYFGPGTRLTVT.

This clone has only one observation. J is TRBJ1-1 and V is TRBV27; tentative D call: TRBD1 (5 bases). Between the trimmed V and J ends, which lost 0 bases and 4 bases, there was a span of 12 bases. This CDR3 contains 15 residues. CDR1 and CDR2 (germline): MNHEY, SMNVEV (reference sequence). The DNA of the CDR3 is TGTGCCAGCAGTTTATCGAGGCAGGGAGGCACTGAAGCTTTCTTT. This encodes CASSLSRQGGTEAFF.